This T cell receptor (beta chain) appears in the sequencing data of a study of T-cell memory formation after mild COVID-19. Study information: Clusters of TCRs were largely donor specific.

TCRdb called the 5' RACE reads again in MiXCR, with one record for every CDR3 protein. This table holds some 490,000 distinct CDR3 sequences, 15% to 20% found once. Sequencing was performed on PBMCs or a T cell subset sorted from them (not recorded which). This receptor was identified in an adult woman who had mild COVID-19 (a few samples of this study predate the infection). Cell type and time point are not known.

In DNA form, the CDR3 reads TGCAGTGCTAGGGGGAGGGTAGCGGGCTCCTACAATGAGCAGTTCTTC. This encodes CSARGRVAGSYNEQFF. The chain is built from TRBV20-1 and TRBJ2-1; 7 nucleotides line up with TRBD2. With 3 bases clipped from V and 0 bases from J, the junction kept 8 bases outside the gene matches. This CDR3 has 16 amino acids. CDR1 is DFQATT, CDR2 SNEGSKA, per germline (reference sequence).